This T cell receptor (beta chain) was sequenced during a study of Ad26.COV2.S vaccination and SARS-CoV-2 variants. Measured with immunoSEQ multiplex PCR; TCRdb has only the in-frame clones, and not every one. The table shows roughly 320,000 clones, with 70% to 90% occurring only once. As to treatment: roughly 18 received Ad26.COV2.S at low or high dose, single or two shots; about 5 received placebo; per-sample allocation not given. All samples were drawn on day 63, counting from the first vaccine or placebo injection. With 4 bases clipped from V and 4 bases from J, the junction kept 2 bases outside the gene matches. The CDR3 is 14 amino acids. CDR1 is LGHDT, CDR2 YNNKEL, per germline (reference sequence).

This sample comprised peripheral blood, obtained in a trial of Ad26.COV2.S vaccine versus placebo. This rearrangement joins TRBV3-1 (or the pseudogene TRBV3-2) to TRBJ1-2; TRBD1 agrees at 11 bases. This clonotype was obtained from a person between 18 and 59 years old who received the Ad26.COV2.S COVID-19 vaccine or a placebo. In nucleotides, the CDR3 is TGTGCCAGCAGCCGGACAGGGGGCGCCTATGGCTACACCTTC. Protein: CASSRTGGAYGYTF.